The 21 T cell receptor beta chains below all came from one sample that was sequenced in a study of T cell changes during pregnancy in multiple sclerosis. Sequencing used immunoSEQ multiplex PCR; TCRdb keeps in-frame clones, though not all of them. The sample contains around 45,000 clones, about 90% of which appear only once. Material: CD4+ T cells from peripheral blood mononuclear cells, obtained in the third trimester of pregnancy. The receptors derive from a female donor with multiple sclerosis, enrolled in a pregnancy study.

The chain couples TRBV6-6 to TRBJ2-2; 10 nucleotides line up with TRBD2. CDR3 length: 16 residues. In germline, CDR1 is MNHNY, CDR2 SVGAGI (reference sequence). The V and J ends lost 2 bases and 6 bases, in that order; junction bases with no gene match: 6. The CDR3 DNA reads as TGTGCCAGCAGTTACGGGCTAGCGGGAGTTCCCGGGGAGCTGTTTTTT. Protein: CASSYGLAGVPGELFF.

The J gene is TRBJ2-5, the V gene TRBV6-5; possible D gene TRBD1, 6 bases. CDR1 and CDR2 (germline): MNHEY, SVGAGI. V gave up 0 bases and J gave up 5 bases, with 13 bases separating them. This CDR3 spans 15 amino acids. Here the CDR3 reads CASSYSGGTVETQYF. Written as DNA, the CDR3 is TGTGCCAGCAGTTACTCAGGGGGTACGGTGGAGACCCAGTACTTC.

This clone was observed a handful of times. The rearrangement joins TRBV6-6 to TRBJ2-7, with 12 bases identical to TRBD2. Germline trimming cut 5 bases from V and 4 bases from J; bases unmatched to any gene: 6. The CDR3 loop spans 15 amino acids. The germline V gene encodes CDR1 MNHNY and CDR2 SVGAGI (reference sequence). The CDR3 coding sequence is TGTGCCAGCAGTCCAGGGGGACTAGCGGGTTACGAGCAGTACTTC. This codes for CASSPGGLAGYEQYF.

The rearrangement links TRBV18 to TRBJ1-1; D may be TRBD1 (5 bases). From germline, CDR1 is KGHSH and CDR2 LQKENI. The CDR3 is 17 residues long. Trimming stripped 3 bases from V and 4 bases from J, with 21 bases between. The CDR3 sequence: CASSPSVGSGIFTEAFF. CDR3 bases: TGTGCCAGCTCACCCTCCGTTGGGTCAGGGATTTTCACTGAAGCTTTCTTT.

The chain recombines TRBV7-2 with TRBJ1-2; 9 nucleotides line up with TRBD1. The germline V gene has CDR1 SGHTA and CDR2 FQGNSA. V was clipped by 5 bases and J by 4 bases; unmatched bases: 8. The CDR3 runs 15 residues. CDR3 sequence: CASSLQGAPGYGYTF. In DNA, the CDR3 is TGTGCCAGCAGCCTACAGGGGGCGCCGGGCTATGGCTACACCTTC.

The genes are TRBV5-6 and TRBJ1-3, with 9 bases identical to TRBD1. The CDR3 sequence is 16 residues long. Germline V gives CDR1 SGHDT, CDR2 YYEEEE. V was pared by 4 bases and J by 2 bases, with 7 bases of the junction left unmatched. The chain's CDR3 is CASSVGTGKTGNTIYF. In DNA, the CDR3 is TGTGCCAGCAGCGTCGGGACAGGGAAGACTGGAAACACCATATATTTT.

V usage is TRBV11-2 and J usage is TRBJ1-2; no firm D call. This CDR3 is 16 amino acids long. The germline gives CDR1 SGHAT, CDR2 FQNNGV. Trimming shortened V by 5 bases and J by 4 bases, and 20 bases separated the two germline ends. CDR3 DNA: TGTGCCAGCAGCGGATGGGAACGGAGGGATGTCTATGGCTACACCTTC. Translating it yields CASSGWERRDVYGYTF.

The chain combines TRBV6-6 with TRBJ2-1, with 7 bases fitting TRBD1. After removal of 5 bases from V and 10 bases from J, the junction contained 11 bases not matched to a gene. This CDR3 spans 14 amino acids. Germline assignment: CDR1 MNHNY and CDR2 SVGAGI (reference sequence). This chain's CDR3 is CASSQGTALPEQFF. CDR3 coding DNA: TGTGCCAGCAGTCAGGGGACAGCTCTCCCGGAGCAGTTCTTC.

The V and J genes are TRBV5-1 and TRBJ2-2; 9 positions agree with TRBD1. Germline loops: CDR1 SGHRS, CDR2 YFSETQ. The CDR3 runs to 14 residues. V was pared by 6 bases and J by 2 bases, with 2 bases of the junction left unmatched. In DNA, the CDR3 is TGCGCCAGCACACAGGGGGCTAACACCGGGGAGCTGTTTTTT. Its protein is CASTQGANTGELFF.

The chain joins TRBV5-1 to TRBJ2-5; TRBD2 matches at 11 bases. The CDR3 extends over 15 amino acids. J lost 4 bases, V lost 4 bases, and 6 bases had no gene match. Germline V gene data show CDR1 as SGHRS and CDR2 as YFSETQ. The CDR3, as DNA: TGCGCCAGCAGCCCATATGGGACTAGCGGAGAGACCCAGTACTTC. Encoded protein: CASSPYGTSGETQYF.

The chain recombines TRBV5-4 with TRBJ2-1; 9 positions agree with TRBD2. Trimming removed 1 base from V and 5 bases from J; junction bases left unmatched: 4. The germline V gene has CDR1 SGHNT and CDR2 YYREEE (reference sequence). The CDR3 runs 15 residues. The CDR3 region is CASSLSAGGNNEQFF. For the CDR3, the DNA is TGTGCCAGCAGCTTGTCAGCGGGAGGCAACAATGAGCAGTTCTTC.

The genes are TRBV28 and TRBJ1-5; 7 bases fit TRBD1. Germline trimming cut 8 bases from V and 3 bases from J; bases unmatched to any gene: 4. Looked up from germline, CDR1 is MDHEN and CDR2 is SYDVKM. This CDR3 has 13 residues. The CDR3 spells CASGGQLNQPQHF. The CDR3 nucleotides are TGTGCCAGCGGGGGACAGCTCAATCAGCCCCAGCATTTT.

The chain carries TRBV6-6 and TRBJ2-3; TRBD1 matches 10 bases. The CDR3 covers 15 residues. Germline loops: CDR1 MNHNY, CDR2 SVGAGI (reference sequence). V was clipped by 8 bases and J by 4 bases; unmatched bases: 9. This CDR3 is CASQDRGRESDTQYF. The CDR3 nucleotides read TGTGCCAGCCAAGACAGGGGGCGCGAGTCAGATACGCAGTATTTT.

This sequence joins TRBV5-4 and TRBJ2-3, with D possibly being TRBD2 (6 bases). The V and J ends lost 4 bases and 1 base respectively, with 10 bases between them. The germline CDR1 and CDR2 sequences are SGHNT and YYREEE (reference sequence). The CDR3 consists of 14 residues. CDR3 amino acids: CASSRRGGTDTQYF. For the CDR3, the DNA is TGTGCCAGCAGCCGGCGGGGAGGCACAGATACGCAGTATTTT.

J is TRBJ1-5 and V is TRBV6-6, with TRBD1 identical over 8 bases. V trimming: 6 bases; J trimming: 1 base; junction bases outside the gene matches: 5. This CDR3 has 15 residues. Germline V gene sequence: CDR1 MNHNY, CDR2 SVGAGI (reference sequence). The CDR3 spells CASRGQEASNQPQHF. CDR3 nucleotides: TGTGCCAGCAGGGGACAGGAGGCCAGCAATCAGCCCCAGCATTTT.

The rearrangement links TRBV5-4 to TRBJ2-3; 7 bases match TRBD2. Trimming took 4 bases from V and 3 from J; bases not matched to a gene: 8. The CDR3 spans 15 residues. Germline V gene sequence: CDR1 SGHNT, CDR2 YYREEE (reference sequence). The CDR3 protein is CASSNQAGATDTQYF. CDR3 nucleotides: TGTGCCAGCAGCAATCAGGCGGGAGCTACAGATACGCAGTATTTT.

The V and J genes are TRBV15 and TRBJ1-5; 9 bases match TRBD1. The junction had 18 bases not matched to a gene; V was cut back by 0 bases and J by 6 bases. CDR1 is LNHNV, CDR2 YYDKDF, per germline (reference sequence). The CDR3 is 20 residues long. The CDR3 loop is CATSRDIGTGKALGGQPQHF. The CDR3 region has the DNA TGTGCCACCAGCAGAGATATTGGGACAGGGAAGGCTCTCGGGGGTCAGCCCCAGCATTTT.

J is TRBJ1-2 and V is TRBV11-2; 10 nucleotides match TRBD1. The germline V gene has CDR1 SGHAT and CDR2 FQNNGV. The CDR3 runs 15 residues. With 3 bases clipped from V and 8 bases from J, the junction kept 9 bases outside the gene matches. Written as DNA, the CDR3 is TGTGCCAGCAGCTTCCCCGGGACAGGGGCGGGAGGCTACACCTTC. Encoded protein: CASSFPGTGAGGYTF.

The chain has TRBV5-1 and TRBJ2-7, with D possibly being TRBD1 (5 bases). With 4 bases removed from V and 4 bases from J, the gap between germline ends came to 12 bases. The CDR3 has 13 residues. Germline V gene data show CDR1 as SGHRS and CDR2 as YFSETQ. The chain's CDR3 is CASSTGQVYEQYF. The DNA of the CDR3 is TGCGCCAGCAGCACTGGACAAGTATACGAGCAGTACTTC.

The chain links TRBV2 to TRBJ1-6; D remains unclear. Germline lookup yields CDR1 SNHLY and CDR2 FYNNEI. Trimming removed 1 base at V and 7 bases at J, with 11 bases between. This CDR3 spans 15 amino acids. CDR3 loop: CASSEDRTMNSPLHF. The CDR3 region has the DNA TGTGCCAGCAGTGAAGACAGAACCATGAATTCACCCCTCCACTTT.

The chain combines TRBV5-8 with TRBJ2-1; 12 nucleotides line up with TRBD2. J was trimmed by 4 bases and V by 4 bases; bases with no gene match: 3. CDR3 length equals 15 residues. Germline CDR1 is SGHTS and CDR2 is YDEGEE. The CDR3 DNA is TGTGCCAGCAGCCCGGGACTAGCGGGTTACAATGAGCAGTTCTTC. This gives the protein CASSPGLAGYNEQFF.